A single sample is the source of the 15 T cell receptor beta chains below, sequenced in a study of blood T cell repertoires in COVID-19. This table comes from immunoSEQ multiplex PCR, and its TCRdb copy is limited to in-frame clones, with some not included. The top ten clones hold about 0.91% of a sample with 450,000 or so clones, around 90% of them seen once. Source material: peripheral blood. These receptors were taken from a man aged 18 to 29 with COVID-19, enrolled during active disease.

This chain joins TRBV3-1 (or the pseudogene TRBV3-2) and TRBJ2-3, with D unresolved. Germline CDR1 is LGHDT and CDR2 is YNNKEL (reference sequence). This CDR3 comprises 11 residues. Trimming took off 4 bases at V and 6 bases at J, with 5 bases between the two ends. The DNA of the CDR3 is TGTGCCAGCAGCCTATTCGATACGCAGTATTTT. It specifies CASSLFDTQYF.

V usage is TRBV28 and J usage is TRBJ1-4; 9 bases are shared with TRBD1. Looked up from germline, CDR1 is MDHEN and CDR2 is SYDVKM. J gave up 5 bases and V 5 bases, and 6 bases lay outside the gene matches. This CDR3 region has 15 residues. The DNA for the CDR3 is TGTGCCAGCAGTGAATCCGGGACAGGGAATGAAAAACTGTTTTTT. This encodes CASSESGTGNEKLFF. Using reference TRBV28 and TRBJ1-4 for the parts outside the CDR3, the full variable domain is DVKVTQSSRYLVKRTGEKVFLECVQDMDHENMFWYRQDPGLGLRLIYFSYDVKMKEKGDIPEGYSVSREKKERFSLILESASTNQTSMYLCASSESGTGNEKLFFGSGTQLSVL.

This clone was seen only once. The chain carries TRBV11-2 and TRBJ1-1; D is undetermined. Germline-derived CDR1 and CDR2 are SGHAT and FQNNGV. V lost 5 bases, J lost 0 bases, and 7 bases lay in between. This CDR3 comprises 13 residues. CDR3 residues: CASSPDLNTEAFF. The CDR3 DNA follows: TGTGCCAGCAGCCCAGACTTGAACACTGAAGCTTTCTTT.

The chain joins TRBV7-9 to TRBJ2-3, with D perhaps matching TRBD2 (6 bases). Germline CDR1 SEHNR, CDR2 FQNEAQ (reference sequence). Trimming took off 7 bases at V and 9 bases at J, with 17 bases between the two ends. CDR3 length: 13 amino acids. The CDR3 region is CASTQPDGGTQYF. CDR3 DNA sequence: TGTGCCAGCACGCAGCCGGACGGAGGGACGCAGTATTTT.

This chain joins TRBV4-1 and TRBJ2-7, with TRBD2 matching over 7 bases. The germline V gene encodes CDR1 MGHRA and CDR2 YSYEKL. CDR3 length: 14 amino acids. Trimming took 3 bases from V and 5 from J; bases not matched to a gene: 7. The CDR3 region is CASSQMSGGDEQYF. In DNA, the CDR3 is TGCGCCAGCAGCCAGATGTCGGGAGGAGACGAGCAGTACTTC.

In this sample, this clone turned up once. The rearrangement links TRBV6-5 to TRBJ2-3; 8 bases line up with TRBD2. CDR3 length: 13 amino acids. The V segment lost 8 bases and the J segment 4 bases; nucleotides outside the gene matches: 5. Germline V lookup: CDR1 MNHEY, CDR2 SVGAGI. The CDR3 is CASSSGSSDTQYF. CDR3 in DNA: TGTGCCAGCTCAAGCGGGAGTTCAGATACGCAGTATTTT.

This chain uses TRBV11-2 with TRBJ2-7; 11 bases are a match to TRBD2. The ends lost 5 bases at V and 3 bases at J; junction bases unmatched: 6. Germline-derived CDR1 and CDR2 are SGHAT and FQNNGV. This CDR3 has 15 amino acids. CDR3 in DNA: TGTGCCAGCAGCCGTACCGGGACTAGCGGCTACGAGCAGTACTTC. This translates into CASSRTGTSGYEQYF.

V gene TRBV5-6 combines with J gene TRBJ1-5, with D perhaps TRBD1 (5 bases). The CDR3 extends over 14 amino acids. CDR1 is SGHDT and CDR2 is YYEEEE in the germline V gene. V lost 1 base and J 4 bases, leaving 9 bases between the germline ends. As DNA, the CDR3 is TGTGCCAGCAGCTTGTGGGGGAGGAATCAGCCCCAGCATTTT. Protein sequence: CASSLWGRNQPQHF.

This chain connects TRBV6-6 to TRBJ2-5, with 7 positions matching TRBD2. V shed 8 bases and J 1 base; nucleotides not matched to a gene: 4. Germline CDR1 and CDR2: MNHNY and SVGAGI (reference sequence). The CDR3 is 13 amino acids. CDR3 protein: CASEASGQETQYF. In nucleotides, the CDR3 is TGTGCCAGCGAGGCTAGCGGCCAAGAGACCCAGTACTTC.

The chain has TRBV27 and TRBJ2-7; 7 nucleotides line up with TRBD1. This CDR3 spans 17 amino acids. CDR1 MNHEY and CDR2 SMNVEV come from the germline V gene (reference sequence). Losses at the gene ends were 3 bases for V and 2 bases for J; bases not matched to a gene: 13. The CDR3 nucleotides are TGTGCCAGCAGTTTCTCAGTCAGGGGGAGTTACCCCTACGAGCAGTACTTC. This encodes CASSFSVRGSYPYEQYF.

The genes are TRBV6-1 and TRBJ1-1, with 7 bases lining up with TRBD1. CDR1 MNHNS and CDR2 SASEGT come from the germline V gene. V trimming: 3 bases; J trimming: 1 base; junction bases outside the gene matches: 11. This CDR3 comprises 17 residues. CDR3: CASSDGGRGRGNTEAFF. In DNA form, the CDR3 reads TGTGCCAGCAGTGATGGAGGAAGGGGGCGCGGGAACACTGAAGCTTTCTTT.

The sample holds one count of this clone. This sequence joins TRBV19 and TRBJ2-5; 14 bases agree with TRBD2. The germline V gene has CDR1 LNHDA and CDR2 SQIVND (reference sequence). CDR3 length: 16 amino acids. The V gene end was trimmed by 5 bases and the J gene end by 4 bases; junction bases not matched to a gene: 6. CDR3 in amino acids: CASSPRLAGGGETQYF. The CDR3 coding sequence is TGTGCCAGTAGTCCCCGACTAGCGGGAGGGGGAGAGACCCAGTACTTC. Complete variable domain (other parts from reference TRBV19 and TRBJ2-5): DGGITQSPKYLFRKEGQNVTLSCEQNLNHDAMYWYRQDPGQGLRLIYYSQIVNDFQKGDIAEGYSVSREKKESFPLTVTSAQKNPTAFYLCASSPRLAGGGETQYFGPGTRLLVL.

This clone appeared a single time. The CDR3: CASDRASGNEKLFF. CDR3 sequence (DNA): TGCGCCAGCGACAGGGCATCGGGTAATGAAAAACTGTTTTTT. V is TRBV23-1 and J is TRBJ1-4, with TRBD1 matching over 7 bases. TRBV23-1 is classed as an ORF, of uncertain function. The CDR3 is 14 residues long. With 8 bases clipped from V and 4 bases from J, the junction kept 7 bases outside the gene matches.

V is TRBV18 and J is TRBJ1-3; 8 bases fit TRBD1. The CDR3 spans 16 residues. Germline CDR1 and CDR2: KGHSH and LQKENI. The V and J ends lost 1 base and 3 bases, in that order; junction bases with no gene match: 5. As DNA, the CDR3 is TGTGCCAGCTCACCACAAAGACAGGGGAATGGAAACACCATATATTTT. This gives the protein CASSPQRQGNGNTIYF.

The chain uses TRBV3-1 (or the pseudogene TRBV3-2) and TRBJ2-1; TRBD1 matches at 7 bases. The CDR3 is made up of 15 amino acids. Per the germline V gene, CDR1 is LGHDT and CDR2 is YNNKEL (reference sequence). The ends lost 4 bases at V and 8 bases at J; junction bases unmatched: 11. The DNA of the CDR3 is TGTGCCAGCAGCCTATCGAGGGGACAGTCGCATGAGCAGTTCTTC. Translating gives CASSLSRGQSHEQFF.